This T cell receptor beta chain was obtained from a study of control samples from healthy donors and cancer patients. Trimming pared 2 bases from V and 2 bases from J, leaving 9 bases between. Germline loops: CDR1 MNHNY, CDR2 SVGAGI (reference sequence). The CDR3 length is 15 residues. Method: immunoSEQ multiplex PCR; TCRdb's copy keeps in-frame clones and lacks some. Here the sample spans some 71,000 clones, roughly 89% being singletons. The origin of this receptor is a man aged 60-69 years with colorectal cancer. Material: PBMCs. The V call is TRBV6-6, the J call TRBJ2-2; D is uncertain. CDR3 residues: CASSYAAGNTGELFF. The DNA for the CDR3 is TGTGCCAGCAGTTACGCCGCCGGTAACACCGGGGAGCTGTTTTTT.